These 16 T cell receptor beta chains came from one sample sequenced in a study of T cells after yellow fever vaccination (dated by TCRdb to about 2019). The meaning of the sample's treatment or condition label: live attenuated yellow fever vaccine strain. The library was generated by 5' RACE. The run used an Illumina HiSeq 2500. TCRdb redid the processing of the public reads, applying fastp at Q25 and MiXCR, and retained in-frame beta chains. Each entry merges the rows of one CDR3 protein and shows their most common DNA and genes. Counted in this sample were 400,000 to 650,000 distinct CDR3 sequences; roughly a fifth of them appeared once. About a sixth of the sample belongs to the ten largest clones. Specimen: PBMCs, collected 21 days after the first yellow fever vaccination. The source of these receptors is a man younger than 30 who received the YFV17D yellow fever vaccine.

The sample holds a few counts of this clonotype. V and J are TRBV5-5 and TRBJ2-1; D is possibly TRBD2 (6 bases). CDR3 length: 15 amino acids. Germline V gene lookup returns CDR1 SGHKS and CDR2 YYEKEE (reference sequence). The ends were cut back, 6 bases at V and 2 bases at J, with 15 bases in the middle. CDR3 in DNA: TGTGCCAGCACCCGGACCGGGACTCCCTACAATGAGCAGTTCTTC. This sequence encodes CASTRTGTPYNEQFF.

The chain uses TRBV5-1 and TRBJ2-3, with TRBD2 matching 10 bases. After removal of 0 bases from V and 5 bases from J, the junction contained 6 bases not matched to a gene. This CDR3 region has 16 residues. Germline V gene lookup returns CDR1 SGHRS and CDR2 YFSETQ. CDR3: CASSLGLAGAEDTQYF. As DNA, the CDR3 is TGCGCCAGCAGCTTGGGGCTAGCGGGGGCTGAAGATACGCAGTATTTT.

The CDR3 protein is CASTRQSNTGELFF. DNA of the CDR3: TGTGCCAGCACGAGGCAGTCGAACACCGGGGAGCTGTTTTTT. This rearrangement joins TRBV9 to TRBJ2-2; D remains unclear. The V gene lost 6 bases and the J gene lost 0 bases, with 9 bases spanning the gap. CDR3 length: 14 amino acids. Germline CDR1 SGDLS, CDR2 YYNGEE.

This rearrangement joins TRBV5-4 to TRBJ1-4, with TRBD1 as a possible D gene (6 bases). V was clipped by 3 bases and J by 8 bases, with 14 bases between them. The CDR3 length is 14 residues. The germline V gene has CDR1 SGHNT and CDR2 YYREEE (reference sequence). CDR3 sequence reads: CASSSGGQGEKLFF. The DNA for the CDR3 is TGTGCCAGCAGCTCCGGAGGGCAGGGGGAAAAACTGTTTTTT.

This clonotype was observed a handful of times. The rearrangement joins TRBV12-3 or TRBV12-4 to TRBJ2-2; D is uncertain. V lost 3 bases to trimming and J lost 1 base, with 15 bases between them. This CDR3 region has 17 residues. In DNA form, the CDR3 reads TGTGCCAGCAGTTTTCAGGTGGCAGCAAGGAACACCGGGGAGCTGTTTTTT. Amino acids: CASSFQVAARNTGELFF.

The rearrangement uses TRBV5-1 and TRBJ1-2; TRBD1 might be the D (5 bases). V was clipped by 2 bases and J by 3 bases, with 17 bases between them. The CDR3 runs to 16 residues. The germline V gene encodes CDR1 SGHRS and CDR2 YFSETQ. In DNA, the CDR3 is TGCGCCAGCAGCTTCTTCCCGGGCAGGGCCGACTATGGCTACACCTTC. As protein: CASSFFPGRADYGYTF.

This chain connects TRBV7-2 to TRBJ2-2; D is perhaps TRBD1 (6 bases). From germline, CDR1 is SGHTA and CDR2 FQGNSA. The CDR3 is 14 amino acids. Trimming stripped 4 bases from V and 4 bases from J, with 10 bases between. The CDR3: CASSSDRPTGELFF. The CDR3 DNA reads TGTGCCAGCAGCTCAGACAGGCCCACCGGGGAGCTGTTTTTT.

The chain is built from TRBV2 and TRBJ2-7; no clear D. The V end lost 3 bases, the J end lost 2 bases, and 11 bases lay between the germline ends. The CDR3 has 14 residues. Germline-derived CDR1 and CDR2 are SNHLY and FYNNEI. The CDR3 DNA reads TGTGCCAGCAGTGAGGGCCATTCTACCTACGAGCAGTACTTC. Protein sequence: CASSEGHSTYEQYF.

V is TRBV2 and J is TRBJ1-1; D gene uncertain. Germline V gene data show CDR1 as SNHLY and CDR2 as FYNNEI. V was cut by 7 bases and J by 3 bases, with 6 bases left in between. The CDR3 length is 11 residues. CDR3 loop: CASTGYTEAFF. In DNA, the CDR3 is TGTGCCAGCACAGGTTACACTGAAGCTTTCTTT.

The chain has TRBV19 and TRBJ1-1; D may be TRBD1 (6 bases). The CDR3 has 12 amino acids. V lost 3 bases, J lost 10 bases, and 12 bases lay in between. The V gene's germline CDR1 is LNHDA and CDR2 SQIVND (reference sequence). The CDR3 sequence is CASSIGDNRAFF. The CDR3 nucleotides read TGTGCCAGTAGTATTGGGGACAATCGAGCTTTCTTT.

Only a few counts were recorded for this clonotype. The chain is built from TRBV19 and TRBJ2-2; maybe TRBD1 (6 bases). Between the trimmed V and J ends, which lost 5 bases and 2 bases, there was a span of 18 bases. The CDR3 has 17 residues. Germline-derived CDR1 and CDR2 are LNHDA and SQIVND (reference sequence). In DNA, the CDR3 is TGTGCCAGTAGTTCCTCCCCGGGACACCTCAACACCGGGGAGCTGTTTTTT. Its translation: CASSSSPGHLNTGELFF.

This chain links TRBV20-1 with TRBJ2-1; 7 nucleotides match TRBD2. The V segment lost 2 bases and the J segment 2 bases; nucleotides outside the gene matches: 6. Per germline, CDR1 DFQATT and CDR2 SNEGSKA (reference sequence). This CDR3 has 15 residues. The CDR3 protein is CSARRAGLTYNEQFF. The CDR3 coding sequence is TGCAGTGCTAGACGAGCGGGGCTCACCTACAATGAGCAGTTCTTC.

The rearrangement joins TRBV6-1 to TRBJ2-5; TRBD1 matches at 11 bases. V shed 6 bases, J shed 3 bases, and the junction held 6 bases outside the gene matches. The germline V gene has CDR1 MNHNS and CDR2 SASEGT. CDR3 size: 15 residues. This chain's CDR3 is CASSPLGQGEETQYF. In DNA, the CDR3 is TGTGCCAGCAGCCCCCTGGGACAGGGGGAAGAGACCCAGTACTTC.

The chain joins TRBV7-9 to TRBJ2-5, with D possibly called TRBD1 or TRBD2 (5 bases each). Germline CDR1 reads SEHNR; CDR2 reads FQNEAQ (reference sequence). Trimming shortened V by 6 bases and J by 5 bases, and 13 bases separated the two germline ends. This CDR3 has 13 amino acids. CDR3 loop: CASSAGTRETQYF. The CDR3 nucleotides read TGTGCCAGCAGTGCCGGGACCCGGGAGACCCAGTACTTC.

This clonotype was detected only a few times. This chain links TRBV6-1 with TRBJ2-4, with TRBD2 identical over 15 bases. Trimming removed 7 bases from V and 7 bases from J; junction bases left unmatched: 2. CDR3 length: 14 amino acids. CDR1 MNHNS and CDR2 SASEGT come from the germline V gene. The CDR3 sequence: CASTGTSGGNIQYF. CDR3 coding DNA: TGTGCCAGCACCGGGACTAGCGGGGGGAACATTCAGTACTTC.

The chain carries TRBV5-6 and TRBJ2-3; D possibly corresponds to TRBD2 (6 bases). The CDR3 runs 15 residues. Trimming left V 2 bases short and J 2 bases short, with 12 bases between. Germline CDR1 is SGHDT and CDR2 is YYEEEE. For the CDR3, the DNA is TGTGCCAGCAGCTTCCGGGGGATTCTCACAGATACGCAGTATTTT. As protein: CASSFRGILTDTQYF.